Listed here are 32 T cell receptor beta chains from one sample, sequenced in a study of cytomegalovirus exposure and HLA in healthy donors. Vbeta (60) and Jbeta (13) primers were used in the PCR. Libraries were prepared by immunoSEQ multiplex PCR; TCRdb keeps only in-frame clonotypes and omits some of them. The sample consists of fewer than 90,000 clones, around 80% of them appearing once. Sample: PBMCs. These receptors came from a male donor in good health and CMV-seropositive.

This clone was detected only once. The chain is built from TRBV5-1 and TRBJ1-5; TRBD1 aligns across 11 bases. With V trimmed by 2 bases and J by 2 bases, 6 bases remained unmatched. The CDR3 runs 17 residues. CDR1 and CDR2 from the germline V gene are SGHRS and YFSETQ. CDR3 protein: CASSFGQGANGNQPQHF. CDR3 in DNA: TGCGCCAGCAGCTTTGGACAGGGGGCTAATGGCAATCAGCCCCAGCATTTT. Complete variable domain (other parts from reference TRBV5-1 and TRBJ1-5): KAGVTQTPRYLIKTRGQQVTLSCSPISGHRSVSWYQQTPGQGLQFLFEYFSETQRNKGNFPGRFSGRQFSNSRSEMNVSTLELGDSALYLCASSFGQGANGNQPQHFGDGTRLSIL.

The rearrangement links TRBV9 to TRBJ2-5; 14 nucleotides align to TRBD2. Per germline, CDR1 SGDLS and CDR2 YYNGEE. With V trimmed by 4 bases and J by 7 bases, 12 bases remained unmatched. This CDR3 region has 17 residues. Here the CDR3 DNA reads TGTGCCAGCAGCCCACTTGGACTAGCGGGAGGAATTGGGACCCAGTACTTC. Translating gives CASSPLGLAGGIGTQYF.

The V gene is TRBV6-1, the J gene TRBJ2-3; 9 bases agree with TRBD1. This CDR3 is built from 13 residues. The V and J ends lost 6 bases and 3 bases, in that order; junction bases with no gene match: 1. Germline V gives CDR1 MNHNS, CDR2 SASEGT. The CDR3 coding sequence is TGTGCCAGCAGGGGGACAGGGACAGATACGCAGTATTTT. This gives the protein CASRGTGTDTQYF.

The chain couples TRBV15 to TRBJ2-7; 9 bases are shared with TRBD1. Germline V CDR1 and CDR2: LNHNV, YYDKDF (reference sequence). This CDR3 comprises 17 residues. The V segment lost 0 bases and the J segment 5 bases; nucleotides outside the gene matches: 11. The CDR3: CATSREGFWDRANEQYF. CDR3 in DNA: TGTGCCACCAGCAGAGAGGGATTTTGGGACAGGGCCAACGAGCAGTACTTC.

The V and J genes are TRBV7-9 and TRBJ1-4; D remains unclear. This CDR3 is built from 15 residues. From germline, CDR1 is SEHNR and CDR2 FQNEAQ (reference sequence). The V end lost 2 bases, the J end lost 5 bases, and 12 bases lay between the germline ends. CDR3 amino acids: CASSLLGVENEKLFF. The CDR3 DNA sequence: TGTGCCAGCAGCTTATTGGGAGTAGAGAATGAAAAACTGTTTTTT.

This rearrangement joins TRBV28 to TRBJ1-2; 7 bases match TRBD1. The V gene's germline CDR1 is MDHEN and CDR2 SYDVKM. V gave up 8 bases and J gave up 4 bases; unmatched junction bases: 7. CDR3 length: 13 residues. The CDR3 sequence: CASRDSASYGYTF. CDR3 sequence (DNA): TGTGCCAGCCGGGACAGCGCTTCCTATGGCTACACCTTC.

This rearrangement joins TRBV7-6 to TRBJ2-5, with 8 bases that match TRBD2. Germline trimming cut 5 bases from V and 5 bases from J; bases unmatched to any gene: 10. Per germline, CDR1 SGHVS and CDR2 FNYEAQ. The CDR3 is made up of 15 amino acids. The CDR3 region has the DNA TGTGCCAGCAGCACCTGGTTGACGGGGGGGGAGACCCAGTACTTC. It yields the protein CASSTWLTGGETQYF.

The chain carries TRBV27 and TRBJ2-3, with 9 bases aligning to TRBD2. The V gene end was trimmed by 6 bases and the J gene end by 4 bases; junction bases not matched to a gene: 5. The CDR3 has 14 residues. CDR1 and CDR2 (germline): MNHEY, SMNVEV (reference sequence). CDR3 in amino acids: CASSVGLASDTQYF. The CDR3 DNA follows: TGTGCCAGCAGCGTGGGACTAGCATCAGATACGCAGTATTTT.

The J gene is TRBJ2-7, the V gene TRBV7-2, with TRBD2 identical over 9 bases. CDR1 SGHTA and CDR2 FQGNSA come from the germline V gene. There are 15 residues in the CDR3. V shed 5 bases, J shed 2 bases, and the junction held 7 bases outside the gene matches. CDR3 nucleotide sequence: TGTGCCAGCAGCCTGTGGGCGGGAGGGACCTACGAGCAGTACTTC. It codes for CASSLWAGGTYEQYF.

This rearrangement joins TRBV20-1 to TRBJ2-7; D ambiguous. From germline, CDR1 is DFQATT and CDR2 SNEGSKA (reference sequence). The V end lost 4 bases, the J end lost 5 bases, and 6 bases lay between the germline ends. This CDR3 comprises 10 residues. CDR3 sequence reads: CSATRNEQYF. The CDR3 DNA reads as TGCAGTGCTACGAGGAACGAGCAGTACTTC.

V gene TRBV4-1 combines with J gene TRBJ2-1, with 10 bases lining up with TRBD2. V dropped 0 bases and J dropped 7; count of bases not matched to a gene: 15. Germline CDR1 reads MGHRA; CDR2 reads YSYEKL. The CDR3 runs 19 residues. CDR3 DNA: TGCGCCAGCAGCCAAGATCTGGGGACTAGCGCATCCCAGAGGAATGAGCAGTTCTTC. It encodes CASSQDLGTSASQRNEQFF.

The CDR3 reads CAWSWTRGTGDTIYF. CDR3 coding DNA: TGTGCCTGGAGTTGGACCCGGGGCACGGGGGACACCATATATTTT. V usage is TRBV30 and J usage is TRBJ1-3; D possibly corresponds to TRBD1 (5 bases). Looked up from germline, CDR1 is GTSNPN and CDR2 is SVGIG (reference sequence). Trimming stripped 2 bases from V and 8 bases from J, with 19 bases between. The CDR3 runs 15 residues.

This chain links TRBV14 with TRBJ2-1; 10 bases map to TRBD2. This CDR3 spans 18 amino acids. V trimming: 4 bases; J trimming: 4 bases; junction bases outside the gene matches: 13. The germline gives CDR1 SGHDN, CDR2 FVKESK. The CDR3, as DNA: TGTGCCAGCAGCCGAGGCTTTAGAAGCGGGAGGGTGTACAATGAGCAGTTCTTC. Its translation is CASSRGFRSGRVYNEQFF.

The genes are TRBV9 and TRBJ1-3, with 7 bases fitting TRBD1. The germline CDR1 and CDR2 sequences are SGDLS and YYNGEE. V lost 3 bases and J lost 4; bases outside the gene matches: 7. This CDR3 is 15 amino acids long. The CDR3 protein is CASSGKGAVGNTIYF. The CDR3 DNA reads TGTGCCAGCAGCGGGAAGGGGGCGGTCGGAAACACCATATATTTT.

V usage is TRBV18 and J usage is TRBJ1-4; 9 bases line up with TRBD1. CDR1 is KGHSH and CDR2 is LQKENI in the germline V gene. J was trimmed by 8 bases and V by 3 bases; bases with no gene match: 7. The CDR3 sequence is 15 residues long. CDR3 residues: CASSPPGTGQEKLFF. In nucleotides, the CDR3 is TGTGCCAGCTCACCCCCCGGGACAGGGCAAGAAAAACTGTTTTTT.

The rearrangement joins TRBV9 to TRBJ2-7, with 7 bases aligning to TRBD2. The CDR3 is 16 amino acids. Germline V gene data show CDR1 as SGDLS and CDR2 as YYNGEE. After removal of 3 bases from V and 0 bases from J, the junction contained 9 bases not matched to a gene. The CDR3 protein is CASSASGASGSYEQYF. In DNA, the CDR3 is TGTGCCAGCAGCGCCTCTGGGGCTAGCGGCTCCTACGAGCAGTACTTC.

The sample holds a few counts of this clone. This chain links TRBV27 with TRBJ2-5, with 7 positions matching TRBD1. Germline CDR1 and CDR2: MNHEY and SMNVEV (reference sequence). The CDR3 length is 16 residues. With 6 bases clipped from V and 5 bases from J, the junction kept 15 bases outside the gene matches. The CDR3: CASSFSQTGTVETQYF. CDR3 coding DNA: TGTGCCAGCAGCTTCTCTCAGACAGGGACCGTGGAGACCCAGTACTTC.

J is TRBJ2-5 and V is TRBV15, with TRBD2 matching 8 bases. Germline CDR1 LNHNV, CDR2 YYDKDF (reference sequence). V lost 0 bases, J lost 4 bases, and 7 bases stayed unmatched. This CDR3 is built from 16 residues. The CDR3 region is CATSRDLGSGTETQYF. The DNA for the CDR3 is TGTGCCACCAGCAGAGATCTAGGTAGCGGGACAGAGACCCAGTACTTC.

This chain joins TRBV5-6 and TRBJ2-1; 7 nucleotides align to TRBD2. From germline, CDR1 is SGHDT and CDR2 YYEEEE. V was pared by 5 bases and J by 0 bases, with 5 bases of the junction left unmatched. The CDR3 covers 15 residues. CDR3 residues: CASSERGGSYNEQFF. DNA of the CDR3: TGTGCCAGCAGTGAGCGGGGAGGCTCCTACAATGAGCAGTTCTTC.

The chain joins TRBV4-2 to TRBJ2-7, with TRBD2 matching 10 bases. There are 16 residues in the CDR3. Germline V gives CDR1 LGHNA, CDR2 YNFKEQ. Losses at the gene ends were 0 bases for V and 3 bases for J; bases not matched to a gene: 5. The CDR3 is CASSQDQTSGNYEQYF. The CDR3 DNA reads TGTGCCAGCAGCCAAGATCAAACTAGCGGGAACTACGAGCAGTACTTC.

The rearrangement joins TRBV12-5 to TRBJ2-5; a possible D gene is TRBD1 (6 bases). V gave up 3 bases and J gave up 1 base, with 6 bases separating them. The CDR3 is 13 residues long. From germline, CDR1 is LGHNT and CDR2 FRNRAP. The CDR3 region has the DNA TGTGCTAGTGGTTTAGGGGGCCAAGAGACCCAGTACTTC. It translates to CASGLGGQETQYF. Together with reference TRBV12-5 and TRBJ2-5, the CDR3 gives the full variable domain: DARVTQTPRHKVTEMGQEVTMRCQPILGHNTVFWYRQTMMQGLELLAYFRNRAPLDDSGMPKDRFSAEMPDATLATLKIQPSEPRDSAVYFCASGLGGQETQYFGPGTRLLVL.

This chain links TRBV27 with TRBJ1-1; 7 bases line up with TRBD1. The CDR3 runs 16 residues. V lost 4 bases to trimming and J lost 1 base; unmatched junction nucleotides: 9. Germline V gives CDR1 MNHEY, CDR2 SMNVEV (reference sequence). In DNA form, the CDR3 reads TGTGCCAGCAGTTCGACAGGGCCGGTGGGGAACACTGAAGCTTTCTTT. Its protein product is CASSSTGPVGNTEAFF.

A word on this clone: Other DNA sequences in this specimen translate into the identical CDR3. The V gene is TRBV2, the J gene TRBJ1-2, with D perhaps TRBD1 (6 bases). V was cut by 7 bases and J by 1 base, with 10 bases left in between. Germline values: CDR1 SNHLY, CDR2 FYNNEI. The CDR3 runs 13 residues. CDR3 in DNA: TGTGCCAGCAAGGAGGACAGTAACTATGGCTACACCTTC. This translates into CASKEDSNYGYTF.

The V call is TRBV6-5, the J call TRBJ1-2, with TRBD1 identical over 8 bases. Germline assignment: CDR1 MNHEY and CDR2 SVGAGI. This CDR3 has 14 residues. Trimming cost V 0 bases and J 7 bases; bases outside gene matches: 4. This chain's CDR3 is CASSYSQGAPGYTF. The CDR3 nucleotides read TGTGCCAGCAGTTACTCTCAGGGGGCGCCTGGCTACACCTTC.

This chain connects TRBV7-8 to TRBJ2-2; perhaps TRBD2 as D (6 bases). With 5 bases removed from V and 6 bases from J, the gap between germline ends came to 10 bases. There are 13 residues in the CDR3. Germline V gene sequence: CDR1 SGHVS, CDR2 FQNEAQ. The CDR3 region is CASSGRIAGELFF. CDR3 DNA sequence: TGTGCCAGCAGCGGGAGGATAGCCGGGGAGCTGTTTTTT.

The V call is TRBV4-2, the J call TRBJ2-3; 11 bases are a match to TRBD2. This CDR3 has 18 residues. CDR1 LGHNA and CDR2 YNFKEQ come from the germline V gene. Germline trimming cut 0 bases from V and 4 bases from J; bases unmatched to any gene: 9. CDR3 sequence: CASSQDTLAGGVPDTQYF. In nucleotides, the CDR3 is TGTGCCAGCAGCCAAGACACCCTAGCGGGAGGTGTTCCAGATACGCAGTATTTT.

V and J are TRBV18 and TRBJ1-5; 7 bases map to TRBD1. This CDR3 has 14 amino acids. CDR1 is KGHSH and CDR2 is LQKENI in the germline V gene. V was clipped by 2 bases and J by 11 bases; unmatched bases: 9. CDR3: CASSPDRAPSAQHF. CDR3 bases: TGTGCCAGCTCACCAGACAGGGCCCCTTCGGCCCAGCATTTT.

The chain has TRBV5-6 and TRBJ2-2; D remains ambiguous. The germline V gene encodes CDR1 SGHDT and CDR2 YYEEEE. The CDR3 length is 15 residues. The germline V and J ends were trimmed by 0 bases and 3 bases, with 9 bases remaining between them. The CDR3 DNA reads TGTGCCAGCAGCTTGGAAGCGTGGTACACCGGGGAGCTGTTTTTT. This encodes CASSLEAWYTGELFF.

The chain uses TRBV4-1 and TRBJ2-1; perhaps TRBD2 as D (6 bases). V was clipped by 4 bases and J by 10 bases, with 23 bases between them. This CDR3 spans 16 amino acids. Germline assignment: CDR1 MGHRA and CDR2 YSYEKL. This CDR3 reads CASSRIVRREEGEQFF. The CDR3 DNA follows: TGCGCCAGCAGCCGGATCGTAAGGCGGGAAGAAGGGGAGCAGTTCTTC.

The chain has TRBV28 and TRBJ1-1, with a possible D match to TRBD1 (5 bases). V was pared by 9 bases and J by 1 base, with 15 bases between. CDR1 is MDHEN and CDR2 is SYDVKM in the germline V gene. The CDR3 is 14 residues long. DNA for the CDR3: TGTGCCAGTTTCGGGGGGGTCAAGAACACTGAAGCTTTCTTT. It is translated as CASFGGVKNTEAFF. Based on the CDR3 plus reference TRBV28 and TRBJ1-1, the full variable domain is DVKVTQSSRYLVKRTGEKVFLECVQDMDHENMFWYRQDPGLGLRLIYFSYDVKMKEKGDIPEGYSVSREKKERFSLILESASTNQTSMYLCASFGGVKNTEAFFGQGTRLTVV.

The chain links TRBV2 to TRBJ2-7, with D perhaps matching TRBD1 (6 bases). The V and J ends lost 8 bases and 0 bases respectively, with 11 bases between them. CDR3 length equals 13 residues. CDR1 is SNHLY, CDR2 FYNNEI, per germline. The CDR3 here is CASLGTLSYEQYF. CDR3 DNA: TGTGCCAGCCTCGGGACACTCTCCTACGAGCAGTACTTC.

The CDR3 sequence: CASSRTRSVETQYF. CDR3 nucleotide sequence: TGTGCCAGCAGCCGGACACGATCGGTTGAGACCCAGTACTTC. The genes are TRBV6-1 and TRBJ2-5; TRBD1 might be the D (5 bases). The V gene's germline CDR1 is MNHNS and CDR2 SASEGT. Trimming took off 6 bases at V and 5 bases at J, with 16 bases between the two ends. This CDR3 region has 14 residues.